The 21 T cell receptor beta chains below were found in one sample sequenced in a study of long-term antiretroviral therapy in people with HIV (dated by TCRdb to between 2021 and 2024). The immunoSEQ hsTCRB v3.0 assay was used at survey level resolution to sequence the TRB variable region. TCRdb took over this immuneACCESS table, retaining in-frame rearrangements with V and J assigned. Such tables are incomplete; in checked studies, under half of the missing clones stem from an unresolved V gene, and the remainder is unexplained. The sample table contains about 25,000 clones; only one count was recorded for more than 85% of them. Approximately 3.8% of the sample is held by the ten biggest clonotypes. The sequencing here drew on unsorted PBMCs, taken 1.9 years after starting antiretroviral therapy. Receptors were obtained from a woman aged 25-40 years with HIV.

CDR3 amino acids: CASSQDSGMSGNTIYF. The CDR3 DNA reads TGTGCCAGCAGCCAAGATTCAGGGATGTCTGGAAACACCATATATTTT. This chain uses TRBV14 with TRBJ1-3; maybe TRBD1 (5 bases). Trimming removed 0 bases from V and 1 base from J, with 10 bases in between. Germline values: CDR1 SGHDN, CDR2 FVKESK. The CDR3 loop spans 16 amino acids.

This sequence joins TRBV4-2 and TRBJ2-1; 7 nucleotides line up with TRBD2. V lost 0 bases to trimming and J lost 7 bases; unmatched junction nucleotides: 15. The germline gives CDR1 LGHNA, CDR2 YNFKEQ. The CDR3 has 18 residues. The CDR3 reads CASSQDPPAGSSNNEQFF. The CDR3, as DNA: TGTGCCAGCAGCCAAGATCCCCCAGCGGGGTCCTCGAATAATGAGCAGTTCTTC.

The gene calls are TRBV30 and TRBJ1-4, with D possibly matching TRBD1 (6 bases). Deletions cut 1 base from V and 0 bases from J, with 12 bases between. Germline V gene data show CDR1 as GTSNPN and CDR2 as SVGIG (reference sequence). The CDR3 extends over 16 amino acids. CDR3 protein: CAWSGQAISTNEKLFF. The CDR3, as DNA: TGTGCCTGGAGTGGACAGGCGATATCAACTAATGAAAAACTGTTTTTT. The full variable domain, rest sourced from reference TRBV30 and TRBJ1-4, is SQTIHQWPATLVQPVGSPLSLECTVEGTSNPNLYWYRQAAGRGLQLLFYSVGIGQISSEVPQNLSASRPQDRQFILSSKKLLLSDSGFYLCAWSGQAISTNEKLFFGSGTQLSVL.

This rearrangement joins TRBV18 to TRBJ1-4; perhaps TRBD1 as D (6 bases). The CDR3 is made up of 14 amino acids. CDR1 is KGHSH and CDR2 is LQKENI in the germline V gene. V was clipped by 2 bases and J by 7 bases, with 11 bases between them. For the CDR3, the DNA is TGTGCCAGCTCACCAGGACAGTCGACTGAAAAACTGTTTTTT. Its translation: CASSPGQSTEKLFF.

The chain links TRBV6-1 to TRBJ1-3; D is uncertain. There are 15 residues in the CDR3. The ends were cut back, 1 base at V and 0 bases at J, with 7 bases in the middle. CDR1 is MNHNS, CDR2 SASEGT, per germline. CDR3 bases: TGTGCCAGCAGTGAAGGAGTTTACTCTGGAAACACCATATATTTT. Translated, it gives CASSEGVYSGNTIYF.

The rearrangement joins TRBV7-6 to TRBJ1-5; 10 bases fit TRBD1. This CDR3 has 16 amino acids. Trimming took 5 bases from V and 0 from J; bases not matched to a gene: 4. In germline, CDR1 is SGHVS, CDR2 FNYEAQ. The CDR3 region is CASSQGQGGSNQPQHF. The CDR3, as DNA: TGTGCCAGCAGCCAAGGACAGGGGGGTAGCAATCAGCCCCAGCATTTT.

The chain employs TRBV5-6 and TRBJ1-2; D not certain. The germline V gene encodes CDR1 SGHDT and CDR2 YYEEEE. V was cut by 4 bases and J by 0 bases, with 10 bases left in between. The length of the CDR3 is 14 residues. CDR3: CASSLRRTNYGYTF. The CDR3 bases are TGTGCCAGCAGCCTAAGACGGACTAACTATGGCTACACCTTC.

Of note for this clone: The sample holds other DNA sequences that translate to the same CDR3. The chain uses TRBV19 and TRBJ1-1, with unresolved D. This CDR3 comprises 14 residues. Germline values: CDR1 LNHDA, CDR2 SQIVND (reference sequence). Trimming pared 3 bases from V and 2 bases from J, leaving 10 bases between. This CDR3 is CASSITRANTEAFF. CDR3 DNA: TGTGCCAGTAGTATCACTCGCGCCAACACTGAAGCTTTCTTT.

The V gene is TRBV28, the J gene TRBJ2-1, with D perhaps given as TRBD1 or TRBD2 (5 bases each). Germline CDR1 is MDHEN and CDR2 is SYDVKM. Trimming removed 8 bases from V and 7 bases from J, with 21 bases in between. The CDR3 is made up of 15 amino acids. CDR3 nucleotide sequence: TGTGCCAGCGGGACGGAGGCTACTGGCTGGAATGAGCAGTTCTTC. It encodes CASGTEATGWNEQFF. The whole variable domain, filled in from reference TRBV28 and TRBJ2-1, reads DVKVTQSSRYLVKRTGEKVFLECVQDMDHENMFWYRQDPGLGLRLIYFSYDVKMKEKGDIPEGYSVSREKKERFSLILESASTNQTSMYLCASGTEATGWNEQFFGPGTRLTVL.

CDR3 DNA sequence: TGTGCCTGGAGTGGAGTGGCAGGCAGCGCTTTCTTT. Translated, it gives CAWSGVAGSAFF. This chain connects TRBV30 to TRBJ1-1; D unresolved. The ends were cut back, 1 base at V and 11 bases at J, with 14 bases in the middle. The V gene's germline CDR1 is GTSNPN and CDR2 SVGIG (reference sequence). This CDR3 has 12 residues.

The V call is TRBV11-2, the J call TRBJ1-4; D uncertain. In germline, CDR1 is SGHAT, CDR2 FQNNGV. The CDR3 is 17 amino acids. Deletions cut 6 bases from V and 1 base from J, with 18 bases between. The CDR3 sequence: CASRFSRSRVTNEKLFF. CDR3 nucleotide sequence: TGTGCCAGCAGGTTCTCCAGGTCCCGCGTAACTAATGAAAAACTGTTTTTT.

This clone was seen once. The chain couples TRBV2 to TRBJ1-1, with D hard to call. CDR1 is SNHLY and CDR2 is FYNNEI in the germline V gene. This CDR3 region has 14 residues. V was pared by 4 bases and J by 0 bases, with 9 bases between. CDR3 amino acids: CASSGATLNTEAFF. DNA for the CDR3: TGTGCCAGCAGTGGGGCGACATTGAACACTGAAGCTTTCTTT.

This clone came up a few times. V is TRBV30 and J is TRBJ1-5; D call uncertain. V lost 1 base and J 3 bases, leaving 4 bases between the germline ends. CDR1 and CDR2 from the germline V gene are GTSNPN and SVGIG (reference sequence). The CDR3 length is 12 residues. CDR3 sequence (DNA): TGTGCCTGGAGTGCTACCAATCAGCCCCAGCATTTT. This codes for CAWSATNQPQHF.

J is TRBJ2-3 and V is TRBV6-6, with 11 bases that match TRBD2. V lost 7 bases to trimming and J lost 2 bases; unmatched junction nucleotides: 2. The CDR3 runs 14 residues. Germline V gene sequence: CDR1 MNHNY, CDR2 SVGAGI (reference sequence). The CDR3: CASTTSGVTDTQYF. The CDR3 nucleotides are TGTGCCAGCACGACTAGCGGGGTCACAGATACGCAGTATTTT.

V and J are TRBV27 and TRBJ1-5; 10 bases map to TRBD1. This CDR3 is 15 amino acids long. Trimming at V came to 5 bases and at J to 4 bases, leaving 5 bases not matched to a gene. Germline CDR1 reads MNHEY; CDR2 reads SMNVEV (reference sequence). The CDR3 nucleotides are TGTGCCAGCAGTCTCGGGACAGGGGCAAATCAGCCCCAGCATTTT. This codes for CASSLGTGANQPQHF.

This clone was counted between two and nine times. This sequence joins TRBV7-6 and TRBJ2-1, with no clear D. Per germline, CDR1 SGHVS and CDR2 FNYEAQ. The CDR3 totals 14 residues. V was clipped by 5 bases and J by 7 bases, with 15 bases between them. Here the CDR3 DNA reads TGTGCCAGCAGCCTCGGCACTTCAATAAATGAGCAGTTCTTC. Encoded protein: CASSLGTSINEQFF.

V is TRBV5-6 and J is TRBJ1-2; 9 bases line up with TRBD1. This CDR3 is built from 13 residues. Per germline, CDR1 SGHDT and CDR2 YYEEEE. V lost 4 bases and J lost 6; bases outside the gene matches: 4. The chain's CDR3 is CASSDTGGNGYTF. In nucleotides, the CDR3 is TGTGCCAGCAGCGATACAGGGGGCAATGGCTACACCTTC.

The gene calls are TRBV10-3 and TRBJ2-3; D is unresolved. Deletions cut 0 bases from V and 5 bases from J, with 6 bases between. The CDR3 loop spans 13 amino acids. Germline CDR1 is ENHRY and CDR2 is SYGVKD. CDR3 nucleotides: TGTGCCATCAGTGAGTCAGGGAAAGATACGCAGTATTTT. Translating it yields CAISESGKDTQYF.

This chain connects TRBV30 to TRBJ1-5; the match to TRBD1 covers 7 bases. CDR3 length equals 15 residues. The V and J ends lost 2 bases and 6 bases, in that order; junction bases with no gene match: 10. Germline V gene data show CDR1 as GTSNPN and CDR2 as SVGIG (reference sequence). DNA for the CDR3: TGTGCCTGGAGTCGCAGGGGGGGGAGGGGTCAGCCCCAGCATTTT. This translates into CAWSRRGGRGQPQHF.

The chain has TRBV6-1 and TRBJ1-5; weak D call: TRBD1 (6 bases). CDR3 length equals 14 residues. Germline-derived CDR1 and CDR2 are MNHNS and SASEGT. V gave up 5 bases and J gave up 9 bases, with 17 bases separating them. The CDR3 nucleotides are TGTGCCAGCAGTAATAAACAGGGCCCGGTGCCCCAGCATTTT. It translates to CASSNKQGPVPQHF.

The chain links TRBV2 to TRBJ1-4; TRBD1 aligns across 7 bases. CDR1 SNHLY and CDR2 FYNNEI come from the germline V gene. This CDR3 region has 15 residues. Trimming at V came to 6 bases and at J to 8 bases, leaving 12 bases not matched to a gene. CDR3 protein: CASRPLTGLGEKLFF. As DNA, the CDR3 is TGTGCCAGCAGACCATTGACAGGGCTGGGAGAAAAACTGTTTTTT.